This is a list of T cell receptor beta chains from one sample in a study of blood T cell repertoires in COVID-19. This table comes from immunoSEQ multiplex PCR, and its TCRdb copy is limited to in-frame clones, with some not included. The sample gives 200,000 to 250,000 clones, roughly 84% of which show up once; about 3.6% is in the top ten. The sequencing input was peripheral blood. These receptors were obtained from a woman older than 75 with acute or convalescent COVID-19. Both conserved end residues are part of each CDR3. D genes are given only for firm matches. Rows give clone size only sometimes, using once, few, many, or a class for an expanded clone.

J gene: TRBJ1-2; clone size: -; V gene: TRBV9; D gene: TRBD1; CDR3 DNA: TGTGCCAGCAGCTCATGGACAGGGAACTTTGGCTACACCTTC; CDR3 protein: CASSSWTGNFGYTF
J gene: TRBJ2-7; clone size: -; V gene: TRBV5-1; D gene: -; CDR3 DNA: TGCGCCAGCAGCTTAGGGGCAGGGGGGAGCTACGAGCAGTACTTC; CDR3 protein: CASSLGAGGSYEQYF
J gene: TRBJ2-5; clone size: few; V gene: TRBV5-1; D gene: -; CDR3 DNA: TGCGCCAGCAGCTTATTACAAGAGACCCAGTACTTC; CDR3 protein: CASSLLQETQYF
J gene: TRBJ1-3; clone size: -; V gene: TRBV7-2; D gene: -; CDR3 DNA: TGTGCCAGCAGCTTAGGTGTACGGGGTTCTGGAAACACCATATATTTT; CDR3 protein: CASSLGVRGSGNTIYF
J gene: TRBJ1-1; clone size: -; V gene: TRBV18; D gene: -; CDR3 DNA: TGTGCCAGCTCACTCCAAAATCCCATGAACACTGAAGCTTTCTTT; CDR3 protein: CASSLQNPMNTEAFF
J gene: TRBJ1-2; clone size: -; V gene: TRBV6-6; D gene: TRBD1; CDR3 DNA: TGTGCCAGCAGGTACTCGACAGGGGGATTCTATGGCTACACCTTC; CDR3 protein: CASRYSTGGFYGYTF
J gene: TRBJ1-2; clone size: -; V gene: TRBV27; D gene: TRBD1; CDR3 DNA: TGTGCCAGCAGTTCGCCTCCAGGGGGTGGCTACACCTTC; CDR3 protein: CASSSPPGGGYTF
J gene: TRBJ1-2; clone size: -; V gene: TRBV12-3/TRBV12-4; D gene: TRBD1; CDR3 DNA: TGTGCCAGCAGTCCCGGGACAGATTATGGCTACACCTTC; CDR3 protein: CASSPGTDYGYTF
J gene: TRBJ1-2; clone size: -; V gene: TRBV4-2; D gene: TRBD1; CDR3 DNA: TGTGCCAGCAGCCCCCAGGGGGCGTCCTATGGCTACACCTTC; CDR3 protein: CASSPQGASYGYTF
J gene: TRBJ2-1; clone size: -; V gene: TRBV7-9; D gene: -; CDR3 DNA: TGTGCCAGCAGCTTCCGGGATGAGCAGTTCTTC; CDR3 protein: CASSFRDEQFF
J gene: TRBJ1-1; clone size: -; V gene: TRBV25-1; D gene: -; CDR3 DNA: TGTGCCAGCACCCTCGACTCGGACACTGAAGCTTTCTTT; CDR3 protein: CASTLDSDTEAFF
J gene: TRBJ1-4; clone size: -; V gene: TRBV5-4; D gene: -; CDR3 DNA: TGTGCCAGCAGTGTCGGTAATCAGGGTGAAAAACTGTTTTTT; CDR3 protein: CASSVGNQGEKLFF
J gene: TRBJ1-2; clone size: -; V gene: TRBV10-3; D gene: -; CDR3 DNA: TGTGCCATCAGTGGGGAGGGATTCAATGGCTACACCTTC; CDR3 protein: CAISGEGFNGYTF
J gene: TRBJ2-7; clone size: -; V gene: TRBV5-1; D gene: TRBD2; CDR3 DNA: TGCGCCAGCAGCCCGGGACTAGCAGCCTACGAGCAGTACTTC; CDR3 protein: CASSPGLAAYEQYF
J gene: TRBJ2-1; clone size: -; V gene: TRBV7-9; D gene: -; CDR3 DNA: TGTGCCAGCAACTCTGCTCGGGGGAGAAACAATGAGCAGTTCTTC; CDR3 protein: CASNSARGRNNEQFF
J gene: TRBJ2-3; clone size: -; V gene: TRBV3-1/TRBV3-2; D gene: TRBD2; CDR3 DNA: TGTGCCAGCAGCCCCGGACTAGCGGGGGACTTCAGACGCACAGATACGCAGTATTTT; CDR3 protein: CASSPGLAGDFRRTDTQYF
J gene: TRBJ1-1; clone size: -; V gene: TRBV29-1; D gene: -; CDR3 DNA: TGCAGCGGTACCCAGGGGCTGAACACTGAAGCTTTCTTT; CDR3 protein: CSGTQGLNTEAFF
J gene: TRBJ1-2; clone size: -; V gene: TRBV6-4; D gene: -; CDR3 DNA: TGTGCCAGCAGTGCCGCGACAGGCTATGGCTACACCTTC; CDR3 protein: CASSAATGYGYTF
J gene: TRBJ1-1; clone size: once; V gene: TRBV7-8; D gene: -; CDR3 DNA: TGTGCCAGCAGCGTAGTGCGGGGCAGCGACACTGAAGCTTTCTTT; CDR3 protein: CASSVVRGSDTEAFF
J gene: TRBJ2-5; clone size: -; V gene: TRBV2; D gene: TRBD2; CDR3 DNA: TGTGCCAGCAGTTGGACTAGCGGGGGGGCGGGAGAGACCCAGTACTTC; CDR3 protein: CASSWTSGGAGETQYF
J gene: TRBJ2-2; clone size: -; V gene: TRBV10-3; D gene: -; CDR3 DNA: TGTGCCATCAGTCGTCTGGCGGAAACCGGGGAGCTGTTTTTT; CDR3 protein: CAISRLAETGELFF
J gene: TRBJ2-1; clone size: -; V gene: TRBV7-3; D gene: TRBD2; CDR3 DNA: TGTGCCAGCAGGACTAGCGGGGGGGCAAATGAGCAGTTCTTC; CDR3 protein: CASRTSGGANEQFF
J gene: TRBJ2-5; clone size: -; V gene: TRBV18; D gene: TRBD1; CDR3 DNA: TGTGCCAGCTCACCCGGGACAGGTGGTGAGACCCAGTACTTC; CDR3 protein: CASSPGTGGETQYF
J gene: TRBJ1-1; clone size: -; V gene: TRBV5-1; D gene: -; CDR3 DNA: TGCGCCAGCAGCTTGAGCCGGGATCGGGTTTTGAACACTGAAGCTTTCTTT; CDR3 protein: CASSLSRDRVLNTEAFF
J gene: TRBJ1-1; clone size: -; V gene: TRBV18; D gene: TRBD1; CDR3 DNA: TGTGCCAGCTCACCATCGGACAGGGAAGCTTTCTTT; CDR3 protein: CASSPSDREAFF
J gene: TRBJ2-5; clone size: -; V gene: TRBV19; D gene: TRBD2; CDR3 DNA: TGTGCCAGTAGTATACAAGCGGGGGGGCACGAGACCCAGTACTTC; CDR3 protein: CASSIQAGGHETQYF
J gene: TRBJ1-6; clone size: once; V gene: TRBV27; D gene: -; CDR3 DNA: TGTGCCAGCAGGTTGTCGGGGAACTCCTATAATTCACCCCTCCACTTT; CDR3 protein: CASRLSGNSYNSPLHF
J gene: TRBJ2-7; clone size: -; V gene: TRBV7-2; D gene: TRBD1; CDR3 DNA: TGTGCCAGCAGCTCGGCAGGGGGTCCCTACGAGCAGTACTTC; CDR3 protein: CASSSAGGPYEQYF
J gene: TRBJ1-3; clone size: -; V gene: TRBV28; D gene: -; CDR3 DNA: TGTGCCAGCAGATATTCCAGTATAGGAAACACCATATATTTT; CDR3 protein: CASRYSSIGNTIYF
J gene: TRBJ1-5; clone size: -; V gene: TRBV10-3; D gene: TRBD1; CDR3 DNA: TGTGCCATCAGCGCTGGGACAGGGTCATCGAATCAGCCCCAGCATTTT; CDR3 protein: CAISAGTGSSNQPQHF
J gene: TRBJ1-2; clone size: -; V gene: TRBV3-1/TRBV3-2; D gene: TRBD1; CDR3 DNA: TGTGCCAGCAGCCTGGGACAGGCCCTAGGTGGCTACACCTTC; CDR3 protein: CASSLGQALGGYTF
J gene: TRBJ1-4; clone size: -; V gene: TRBV4-3; D gene: -; CDR3 DNA: TGCGCCAGCAGCCAGGCCCAAACGGGTGAAAAACTGTTTTTT; CDR3 protein: CASSQAQTGEKLFF
J gene: TRBJ1-5; clone size: -; V gene: TRBV19; D gene: TRBD1; CDR3 DNA: TGTGCCAGTAGTATAGGGACAGGGGGCGGTCAGCCCCAGCATTTT; CDR3 protein: CASSIGTGGGQPQHF
J gene: TRBJ1-2; clone size: -; V gene: TRBV12-3/TRBV12-4; D gene: TRBD1; CDR3 DNA: TGTGCCAGCAGTTTAATGGGACAGGGCTTCTACACCTTC; CDR3 protein: CASSLMGQGFYTF
J gene: TRBJ1-1; clone size: -; V gene: TRBV5-4; D gene: -; CDR3 DNA: TGTGCCAGCAGCTGGGGAGGGGACCAACCAACTGAAGCTTTCTTT; CDR3 protein: CASSWGGDQPTEAFF
J gene: TRBJ2-3; clone size: -; V gene: TRBV5-6; D gene: -; CDR3 DNA: TGTGCCAGCAGCTTGGGGTGGGGGCAACAGAATACGCAGTATTTT; CDR3 protein: CASSLGWGQQNTQYF
J gene: TRBJ2-7; clone size: -; V gene: TRBV6-2/TRBV6-3; D gene: -; CDR3 DNA: TGTGCCAGCAGCCGTGCGTACGGTACCTACGAGCAGTACTTC; CDR3 protein: CASSRAYGTYEQYF
J gene: TRBJ1-5; clone size: -; V gene: TRBV6-5; D gene: -; CDR3 DNA: TGTGCCAGCAGTAACTCATTGGACAGAACTCAGCCCCAGCATTTT; CDR3 protein: CASSNSLDRTQPQHF
J gene: TRBJ1-1; clone size: -; V gene: TRBV9; D gene: TRBD1; CDR3 DNA: TGTGCCAGCAGCGTAACGGGACAGCCAAACACTGAAGCTTTCTTT; CDR3 protein: CASSVTGQPNTEAFF
J gene: TRBJ2-7; clone size: -; V gene: TRBV11-3; D gene: TRBD1; CDR3 DNA: TGTGCCAGCAGCTTAGAAAGGGGGCTGGGCTACGAGCAGTACTTC; CDR3 protein: CASSLERGLGYEQYF
J gene: TRBJ1-5; clone size: -; V gene: TRBV6-2/TRBV6-3; D gene: TRBD1; CDR3 DNA: TGTGCCAGCAGGCCTGGGACAGTTATTCAATTGTCCCAGCATTTT; CDR3 protein: CASRPGTVIQLSQHF
J gene: TRBJ1-3; clone size: -; V gene: TRBV2; D gene: -; CDR3 DNA: TGTGCCAGCAGTGGAGGCCAGACCTCTGGAAACACCATATATTTT; CDR3 protein: CASSGGQTSGNTIYF
J gene: TRBJ2-7; clone size: few; V gene: TRBV11-1; D gene: -; CDR3 DNA: TGTGCCAGCAGCCACCGGGGGACCTACGAGCAGTACTTC; CDR3 protein: CASSHRGTYEQYF
J gene: TRBJ2-5; clone size: -; V gene: TRBV12-3/TRBV12-4; D gene: -; CDR3 DNA: TGTGCCAGCAGTTTTCAGGTCCAAGAGACCCAGTACTTC; CDR3 protein: CASSFQVQETQYF
J gene: TRBJ1-4; clone size: -; V gene: TRBV18; D gene: -; CDR3 DNA: TGTGCCAGCTCCCCCGCGTCGGGGGATGCAACTAATGAAAAACTGTTTTTT; CDR3 protein: CASSPASGDATNEKLFF
J gene: TRBJ2-3; clone size: -; V gene: TRBV9; D gene: -; CDR3 DNA: TGTGCCAGCAGTCCCACAGACACACACACAGATACGCAGTATTTT; CDR3 protein: CASSPTDTHTDTQYF